Below, 21 T cell receptor beta chains from the same sample are listed, as sequenced in a study of blood T cells in healthy people across ages (dated by TCRdb to about 2015). The method was 5' RACE. The data were produced on an Illumina HiSeq 2500. A second PCR of roughly 7 to 11 cycles was performed with a sample-barcoded 5' primer and a J-beta primer mix. TCRdb itself trimmed the public reads at Q25 with fastp, ran MiXCR and retained productive beta chains. Under each unique CDR3 protein, matching rows form one entry showing the most common genes and DNA. The sample table holds 650,000 to 800,000 distinct CDR3 sequences, of which under 55% were seen once. The top ten hold roughly 19% of the sample. The sequenced material came from blood. Source of these receptors: a man between 60 and 75 years old in good health.

V gene TRBV20-1 combines with J gene TRBJ1-6; D not certain. CDR3 length: 16 amino acids. Deletions cut 1 base from V and 5 bases from J, with 15 bases between. Per germline, CDR1 DFQATT and CDR2 SNEGSKA (reference sequence). CDR3 sequence reads: CSARVGTTPNNSPLHF. The CDR3 DNA follows: TGCAGTGCTAGAGTGGGCACGACACCAAATAATTCACCCCTCCACTTT.

The CDR3 spells CASSLGRGGSYEQYF. The CDR3 coding sequence is TGCGCCAGCAGCTTGGGCAGGGGGGGCTCCTACGAGCAGTACTTC. The rearrangement joins TRBV5-1 to TRBJ2-7; D could derive from TRBD1 or TRBD2 (7 bases each). The CDR3 totals 15 residues. Between the trimmed V and J ends, which lost 0 bases and 0 bases, there was a span of 10 bases. The germline gives CDR1 SGHRS, CDR2 YFSETQ.

This clonotype occurred many times. CDR3 sequence: CASSNTGGLTDTQYF. For the CDR3, the DNA is TGTGCCAGCAGCAATACAGGGGGCCTCACAGATACGCAGTATTTT. V is TRBV12-3 or TRBV12-4 and J is TRBJ2-3; 9 bases match TRBD1. CDR3 length equals 15 residues. The V segment lost 6 bases and the J segment 2 bases; nucleotides outside the gene matches: 6.

This clonotype was seen a handful of times. This chain uses TRBV20-1 with TRBJ2-6, with a tentative D call TRBD2 (5 bases). The CDR3 covers 16 residues. V shed 5 bases and J shed 0 bases, with 14 bases lying between them. Looked up from germline, CDR1 is DFQATT and CDR2 is SNEGSKA (reference sequence). The CDR3: CSAAQGGTSGANVLTF. The CDR3 DNA reads as TGCAGTGCTGCCCAAGGAGGAACCTCTGGGGCCAACGTCCTGACTTTC.

This clonotype was seen at least ten times. V and J are TRBV20-1 and TRBJ2-5; the D is unclear. The CDR3 sequence is 11 residues long. The germline gives CDR1 DFQATT, CDR2 SNEGSKA (reference sequence). V gave up 3 bases and J gave up 2 bases, with 4 bases separating them. The CDR3 DNA is TGCAGTGCTAGCCCTCAAGAGACCCAGTACTTC. It specifies CSASPQETQYF.

In the case of this clonotype: One junction end does not reproduce the germline sequence, and a read error may be involved. The chain combines TRBV4-1 with TRBJ2-1; D is perhaps TRBD1 (6 bases). The CDR3 sequence is 16 residues long. Germline assignment: CDR1 MGHRA and CDR2 YSYEKL. In DNA form, the CDR3 reads TGCGCCGGCAGCCAAGAGACAGGTCAGCGGTACAATGAGCAGTTCTTC. Encoded protein: CAGSQETGQRYNEQFF.

CDR3 loop: CASSQDSRLAVYNEQFF. The CDR3 DNA is TGCGCCAGCAGCCAAGATAGTCGACTAGCGGTTTACAATGAGCAGTTCTTC. This chain joins TRBV4-3 and TRBJ2-1, with TRBD2 matching over 9 bases. The CDR3 length is 17 residues. The germline V gene encodes CDR1 LGHNA and CDR2 YSLEER. The V and J ends lost 0 bases and 4 bases, in that order; junction bases with no gene match: 7.

V and J are TRBV5-5 and TRBJ1-1; no firm D call. Germline assignment: CDR1 SGHKS and CDR2 YYEKEE (reference sequence). V was cut by 6 bases and J by 1 base, with 13 bases left in between. The CDR3 is 14 residues long. CDR3 amino acids: CASNYGVPNTEAFF. CDR3 nucleotides: TGTGCCAGCAACTACGGGGTCCCGAACACTGAAGCTTTCTTT.

The genes are TRBV6-2 or TRBV6-3 and TRBJ2-1; no clear D gene. The CDR3 covers 15 residues. V lost 4 bases to trimming and J lost 3 bases, with 13 bases between them. The germline V gene encodes CDR1 MNHEY and CDR2 SVGEGT. Here the CDR3 reads CASSFRHPNYNEQFF. As DNA, the CDR3 is TGTGCCAGCAGTTTCCGGCACCCAAACTACAATGAGCAGTTCTTC.

This clonotype has more than one count but fewer than ten. J is TRBJ2-7 and V is TRBV4-1; weak D call: TRBD1 (5 bases). The CDR3 spans 16 residues. Per the germline V gene, CDR1 is MGHRA and CDR2 is YSYEKL. Trimming took off 1 base at V and 0 bases at J, with 13 bases between the two ends. CDR3 loop: CASSQVQADSSYEQYF. CDR3 nucleotides: TGCGCCAGCAGCCAAGTTCAGGCAGACAGCTCCTACGAGCAGTACTTC.

The chain combines TRBV20-1 with TRBJ2-7; 10 positions agree with TRBD1. This CDR3 is built from 15 residues. V was pared by 4 bases and J by 1 base, with 7 bases of the junction left unmatched. Germline assignment: CDR1 DFQATT and CDR2 SNEGSKA (reference sequence). CDR3 protein: CSAILGTGDSYEQYF. Written as DNA, the CDR3 is TGCAGTGCTATACTCGGGACAGGGGATTCCTACGAGCAGTACTTC.

This clonotype has more than one count but fewer than ten. The genes are TRBV5-1 and TRBJ2-5; no clear D. The CDR3 is 13 residues long. V was cut by 7 bases and J by 0 bases, with 10 bases left in between. Germline V gives CDR1 SGHRS, CDR2 YFSETQ. CDR3 nucleotides: TGCGCCAGCCGGAGAGGCAACCAAGAGACCCAGTACTTC. Translated, it gives CASRRGNQETQYF.

The sample holds one count of this clonotype. DNA for the CDR3: TGTGCCAGCAACAGGGAATCGAATGAAAAACTGTTTTTT. Amino acid sequence: CASNRESNEKLFF. The gene calls are TRBV6-1 and TRBJ1-4, with D tentatively TRBD1 (6 bases). Germline-derived CDR1 and CDR2 are MNHNS and SASEGT. The CDR3 covers 13 residues. The ends were cut back, 7 bases at V and 5 bases at J, with 11 bases in the middle.

The CDR3 spells CASTASGFLGYTF. The CDR3 nucleotides are TGTGCCAGCACGGCTTCGGGGTTTCTTGGCTACACCTTC. The chain recombines TRBV6-5 with TRBJ1-2; no clear D. Germline assignment: CDR1 MNHEY and CDR2 SVGAGI. This CDR3 region has 13 residues. V was clipped by 7 bases and J by 7 bases, with 16 bases between them.

This clonotype was observed a few times. This chain joins TRBV5-4 and TRBJ2-3; the match to TRBD2 covers 11 bases. The germline CDR1 and CDR2 sequences are SGHNT and YYREEE (reference sequence). The CDR3 is made up of 16 amino acids. The V gene end was trimmed by 1 base and the J gene end by 5 bases; junction bases not matched to a gene: 6. The CDR3 reads CASSLFSGGAKDTQYF. CDR3 sequence (DNA): TGTGCCAGCAGCTTGTTTAGCGGGGGGGCCAAAGATACGCAGTATTTT. The whole variable domain, remainder taken from reference TRBV5-4 and TRBJ2-3, is ETGVTQSPTHLIKTRGQQVTLRCSSQSGHNTVSWYQQALGQGPQFIFQYYREEENGRGNFPPRFSGLQFPNYSSELNVNALELDDSALYLCASSLFSGGAKDTQYFGPGTRLTVL.

Only a few counts were recorded for this clonotype. In DNA, the CDR3 is TGTGCCAGCAGTTGGGACCGGGTTGCGAGGCAGTACTTC. As protein: CASSWDRVARQYF. The chain carries TRBV12-3 or TRBV12-4 and TRBJ2-7; D is possibly TRBD1 or TRBD2 (5 bases each). This CDR3 comprises 13 residues. The V end lost 4 bases, the J end lost 9 bases, and 16 bases lay between the germline ends.

This clonotype came up once. The rearrangement links TRBV20-1 to TRBJ2-4; D is possibly TRBD2 (5 bases). The DNA end favors TRBJ2-7, so the J call may be wrong. This CDR3 comprises 13 residues. Germline CDR1 is DFQATT and CDR2 is SNEGSKA (reference sequence). Written as DNA, the CDR3 is TGCAGTGCTCAACCGTCGGGGACCTACGAGCAGTACTTC. It yields the protein CSAQPSGTYEQYF.

This chain connects TRBV30 to TRBJ2-1, with unresolved D. Trimming took off 4 bases at V and 9 bases at J, with 16 bases between the two ends. This CDR3 has 13 amino acids. Per germline, CDR1 GTSNPN and CDR2 SVGIG (reference sequence). CDR3 coding DNA: TGTGCCTGGACCCCTATGACGTACGGTGAGCAGTTCTTC. Protein: CAWTPMTYGEQFF.

This clonotype has a handful of counts. V and J are TRBV12-3 or TRBV12-4 and TRBJ2-1; 8 bases are shared with TRBD2. The CDR3 covers 14 residues. After removal of 8 bases from V and 0 bases from J, the junction contained 3 bases not matched to a gene. The CDR3 protein is CASLRGGSYNEQFF. The CDR3 DNA follows: TGTGCCAGCCTTCGGGGGGGCTCCTACAATGAGCAGTTCTTC.

The gene calls are TRBV4-3 and TRBJ1-4; 7 nucleotides line up with TRBD1. CDR3 length equals 15 residues. Germline V CDR1 and CDR2: LGHNA, YSLEER. V shed 4 bases and J 2 bases; nucleotides not matched to a gene: 4. This CDR3 reads CASSRLTGTNEKLFF. CDR3 sequence (DNA): TGCGCCAGCAGCCGATTGACAGGGACTAATGAAAAACTGTTTTTT.

This clonotype was recorded many times. This rearrangement joins TRBV7-6 to TRBJ2-6; TRBD1 is a possible D gene (6 bases). The CDR3 consists of 16 residues. Germline V gene sequence: CDR1 SGHVS, CDR2 FNYEAQ. V dropped 1 base and J dropped 3 bases, with 10 bases sitting between them. CDR3 sequence: CASSLDTGYGANVLTF. CDR3 in DNA: TGTGCCAGCAGCTTAGATACAGGGTATGGGGCCAACGTCCTGACTTTC.